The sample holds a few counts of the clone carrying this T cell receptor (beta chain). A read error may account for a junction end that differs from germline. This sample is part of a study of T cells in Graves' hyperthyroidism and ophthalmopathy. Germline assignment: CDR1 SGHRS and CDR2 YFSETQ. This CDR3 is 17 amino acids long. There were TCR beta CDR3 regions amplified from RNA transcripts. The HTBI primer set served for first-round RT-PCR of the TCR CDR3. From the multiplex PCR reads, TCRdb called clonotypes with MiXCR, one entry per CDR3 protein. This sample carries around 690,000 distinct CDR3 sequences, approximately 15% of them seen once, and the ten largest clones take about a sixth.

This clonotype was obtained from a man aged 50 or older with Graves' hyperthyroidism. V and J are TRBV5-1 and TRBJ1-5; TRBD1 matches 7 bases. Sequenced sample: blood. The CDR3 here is CASSQGGQAYSNQPQHF. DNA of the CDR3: TGTGCCAGCAGCCAAGGAGGACAGGCTTATAGCAATCAGCCCCAGCATTTT.